In its sample, the clone carrying this T cell receptor beta chain was seen a few times. Post-reaction sorting isolated proliferating CFSE-low CD3+CD4+ and CD3+CD8+ responders. CDR3 size: 14 residues. Germline V gene sequence: CDR1 SGHNT, CDR2 YYREEE (reference sequence). With 0 bases removed from V and 1 base from J, the gap between germline ends came to 7 bases. Profiling relied on immunoSEQ multiplex PCR, and the TCRdb table lists in-frame clones only, not all of them. The table records about 19,000 clones, under 40% of them present only once. The sample comes from a study of graft-versus-host responses after intestinal transplantation.

This chain connects TRBV5-4 to TRBJ2-5; D perhaps matches TRBD1 (5 bases). The sequence was obtained from a human patient who was an organ donor for intestinal transplantation. The specimen comprised alloreactive CD4+ T cells from a mixed lymphocyte reaction culture, sampled before transplantation. Subset given: CFSE-low proliferating T cells sorted from approximately 6-day pre-transplant mixed lymphocyte reaction (GvH or HvG direction). DNA of the CDR3: TGTGCCAGCAGCTTGGCAGGGATCCAAGAGACCCAGTACTTC. Translated, it gives CASSLAGIQETQYF.